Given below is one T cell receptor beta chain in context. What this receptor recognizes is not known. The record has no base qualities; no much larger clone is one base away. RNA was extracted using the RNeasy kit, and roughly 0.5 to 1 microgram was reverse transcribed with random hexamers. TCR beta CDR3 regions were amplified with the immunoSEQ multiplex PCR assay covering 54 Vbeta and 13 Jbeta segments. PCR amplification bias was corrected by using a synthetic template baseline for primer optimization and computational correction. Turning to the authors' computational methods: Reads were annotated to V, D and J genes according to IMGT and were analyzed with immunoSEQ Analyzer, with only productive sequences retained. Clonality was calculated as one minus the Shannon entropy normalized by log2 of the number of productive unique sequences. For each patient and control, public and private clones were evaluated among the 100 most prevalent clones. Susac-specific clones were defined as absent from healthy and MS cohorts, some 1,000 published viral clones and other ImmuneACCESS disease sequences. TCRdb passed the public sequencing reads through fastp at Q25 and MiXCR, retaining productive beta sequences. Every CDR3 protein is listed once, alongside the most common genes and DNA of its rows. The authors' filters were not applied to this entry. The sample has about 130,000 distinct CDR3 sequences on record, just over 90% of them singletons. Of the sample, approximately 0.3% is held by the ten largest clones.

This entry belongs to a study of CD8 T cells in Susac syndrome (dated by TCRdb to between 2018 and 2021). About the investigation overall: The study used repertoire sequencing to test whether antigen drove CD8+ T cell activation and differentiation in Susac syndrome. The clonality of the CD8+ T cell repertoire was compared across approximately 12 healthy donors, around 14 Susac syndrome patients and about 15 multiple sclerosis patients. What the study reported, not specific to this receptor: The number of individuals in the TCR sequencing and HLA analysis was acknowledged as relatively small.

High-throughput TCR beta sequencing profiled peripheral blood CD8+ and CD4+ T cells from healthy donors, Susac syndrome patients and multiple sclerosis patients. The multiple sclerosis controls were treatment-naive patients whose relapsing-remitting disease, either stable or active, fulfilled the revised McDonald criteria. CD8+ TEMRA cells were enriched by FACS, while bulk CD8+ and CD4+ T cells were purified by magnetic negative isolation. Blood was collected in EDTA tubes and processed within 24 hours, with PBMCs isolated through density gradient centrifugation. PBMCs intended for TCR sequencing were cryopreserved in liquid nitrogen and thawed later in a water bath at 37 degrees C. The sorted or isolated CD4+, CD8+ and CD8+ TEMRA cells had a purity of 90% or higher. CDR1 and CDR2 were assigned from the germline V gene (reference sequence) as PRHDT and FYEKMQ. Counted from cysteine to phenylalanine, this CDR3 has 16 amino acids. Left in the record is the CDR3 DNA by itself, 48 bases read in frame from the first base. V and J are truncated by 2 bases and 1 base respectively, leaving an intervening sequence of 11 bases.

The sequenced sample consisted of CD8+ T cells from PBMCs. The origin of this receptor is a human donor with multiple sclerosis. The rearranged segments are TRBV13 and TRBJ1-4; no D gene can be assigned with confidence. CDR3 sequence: CASSLRVGETNEKLFF. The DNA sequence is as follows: TGTGCCAGCAGCTTACGGGTCGGGGAAACTAATGAAAAACTGTTTTTT. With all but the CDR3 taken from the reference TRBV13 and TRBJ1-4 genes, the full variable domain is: AAGVIQSPRHLIKEKRETATLKCYPIPRHDTVYWYQQGPGQDPQFLISFYEKMQSDKGSIPDRFSAQQFSDYHSELNMSSLELGDSALYFCASSLRVGETNEKLFFGSGTQLSVL.